These 28 T cell receptor beta chains share one sample of origin, sequenced in a study of cytomegalovirus exposure and HLA in healthy donors. Primers for the PCR totalled 60 Vbeta and 13 Jbeta. Assay used: immunoSEQ multiplex PCR; TCRdb lists only in-frame clones, some missing. The table lists roughly 110,000 clones, about 61% of them singletons. The sequencing sample was made of PBMCs. The receptors were gathered from a woman aged 30 to 39 in good health and CMV-seronegative.

The chain joins TRBV6-1 to TRBJ2-3; the D is unclear. Germline values: CDR1 MNHNS, CDR2 SASEGT. This CDR3 contains 13 residues. With 8 bases removed from V and 3 bases from J, the gap between germline ends came to 12 bases. CDR3 DNA sequence: TGTGCCAGCCAGACCCACGGGACAGATACGCAGTATTTT. This sequence encodes CASQTHGTDTQYF.

The V call is TRBV5-1, the J call TRBJ1-6; possible D gene TRBD1, 5 bases. CDR1 SGHRS and CDR2 YFSETQ come from the germline V gene. The CDR3 is made up of 15 amino acids. V lost 5 bases, J lost 5 bases, and 14 bases lay in between. The CDR3 DNA sequence: TGCGCCAGCAGTCTTCAGGGTACGGATAATTCACCCCTCCACTTT. Its protein product is CASSLQGTDNSPLHF.

The chain has TRBV18 and TRBJ2-7; tentative D call: TRBD2 (6 bases). Germline values: CDR1 KGHSH, CDR2 LQKENI. V was shortened by 3 bases and J by 4 bases, with 13 bases between the two germline ends. The CDR3 extends over 14 amino acids. CDR3 region: CASSPGGTGYEQYF. DNA of the CDR3: TGTGCCAGCTCACCGGGCGGGACGGGGTACGAGCAGTACTTC.

In its sample, this clone was seen a few times. CDR3 in DNA: TGTGCCAGTAGTATAGATCTATCGCCAGGGGGTGCTGGCAATCAGCCCCAGCATTTT. Protein product: CASSIDLSPGGAGNQPQHF. The chain has TRBV19 and TRBJ1-5; 7 nucleotides match TRBD1. The CDR3 is 19 residues long. The junction had 13 bases not matched to a gene; V was cut back by 0 bases and J by 2 bases. CDR1 is LNHDA, CDR2 SQIVND, per germline (reference sequence). Based on the CDR3 plus reference TRBV19 and TRBJ1-5, the full variable domain is DGGITQSPKYLFRKEGQNVTLSCEQNLNHDAMYWYRQDPGQGLRLIYYSQIVNDFQKGDIAEGYSVSREKKESFPLTVTSAQKNPTAFYLCASSIDLSPGGAGNQPQHFGDGTRLSIL.

This clone occurred a few times. The rearrangement uses TRBV28 and TRBJ2-3, with D uncertain. Germline V CDR1 and CDR2: MDHEN, SYDVKM. The CDR3 is made up of 12 amino acids. V was pared by 6 bases and J by 2 bases, with 6 bases between. CDR3 protein: CASSYHTDTQYF. The CDR3 DNA follows: TGTGCCAGCAGCTATCACACAGATACGCAGTATTTT.

A few counts support this clone. The genes are TRBV30 and TRBJ1-6, with D tentatively TRBD1 (6 bases). There are 17 residues in the CDR3. Trimming removed 2 bases at V and 7 bases at J, with 21 bases between. The germline V gene encodes CDR1 GTSNPN and CDR2 SVGIG (reference sequence). This CDR3 reads CAWSNQGLTYGNSPLHF. For the CDR3, the DNA is TGTGCCTGGAGTAACCAGGGGCTTACCTACGGGAATTCACCCCTCCACTTT. Full variable domain (outside the CDR3, taken from reference TRBV30 and TRBJ1-6): SQTIHQWPATLVQPVGSPLSLECTVEGTSNPNLYWYRQAAGRGLQLLFYSVGIGQISSEVPQNLSASRPQDRQFILSSKKLLLSDSGFYLCAWSNQGLTYGNSPLHFGNGTRLTVT.

A few counts support this clone. The rearrangement joins TRBV6-1 to TRBJ1-5; no definite D call. CDR3 length: 14 residues. Germline V gene data show CDR1 as MNHNS and CDR2 as SASEGT. Trimming left V 3 bases short and J 4 bases short, with 10 bases between. The CDR3 loop is CASSDSLENQPQHF. The CDR3 bases are TGTGCCAGCAGTGACTCATTGGAGAATCAGCCCCAGCATTTT.

The V and J genes are TRBV2 and TRBJ1-6, with D possibly matching TRBD1 (5 bases). The V end was cut by 6 bases, the J end by 3 bases, with 18 bases between. Germline CDR1 reads SNHLY; CDR2 reads FYNNEI. CDR3 size: 17 residues. This chain's CDR3 is CASRVPTANLYNSPLHF. DNA of the CDR3: TGTGCCAGCAGGGTACCGACAGCGAACCTCTATAATTCACCCCTCCACTTT.

This clone was seen a few times. The chain joins TRBV5-5 to TRBJ2-7; TRBD1 matches at 7 bases. V lost 4 bases, J lost 4 bases, and 11 bases stayed unmatched. CDR1 is SGHKS, CDR2 YYEKEE, per germline (reference sequence). The CDR3 length is 15 residues. The CDR3 here is CASSRGGQIHYEQYF. The CDR3 coding sequence is TGTGCCAGCAGCAGAGGGGGACAGATTCATTACGAGCAGTACTTC.

This clone has more than one count but fewer than ten. The CDR3 DNA follows: TGTGCCAGCACCCCCAATAGCGGGAGCCGAGAGACCCAGTACTTC. This codes for CASTPNSGSRETQYF. The chain recombines TRBV7-8 with TRBJ2-5; 9 bases line up with TRBD2. The germline gives CDR1 SGHVS, CDR2 FQNEAQ. This CDR3 has 15 amino acids. J was trimmed by 4 bases and V by 7 bases; bases with no gene match: 10.

This sequence joins TRBV18 and TRBJ2-3; 14 bases match TRBD2. V was pared by 1 base and J by 6 bases, with 15 bases of the junction left unmatched. This CDR3 is 20 amino acids long. The V gene's germline CDR1 is KGHSH and CDR2 LQKENI. CDR3 sequence: CASSPRGTSGSNVAADTQYF. In DNA, the CDR3 is TGTGCCAGCTCACCACGAGGGACTAGCGGGAGTAATGTGGCCGCCGATACGCAGTATTTT.

The gene calls are TRBV27 and TRBJ2-7, with D possibly TRBD2 on 6 matching bases. Germline V gene data show CDR1 as MNHEY and CDR2 as SMNVEV (reference sequence). The CDR3 is 14 amino acids. V was pared by 5 bases and J by 2 bases, with 13 bases between. CDR3 DNA: TGTGCCAGCAGTCCGGCGGGACGGACCTACGAGCAGTACTTC. This translates into CASSPAGRTYEQYF.

This chain links TRBV30 with TRBJ2-1; 7 positions match TRBD1. Germline assignment: CDR1 GTSNPN and CDR2 SVGIG (reference sequence). J gave up 10 bases and V 2 bases, and 8 bases lay outside the gene matches. The CDR3 is 13 amino acids. The CDR3 region is CAWSKGTEWEQFF. CDR3 in DNA: TGTGCCTGGAGTAAGGGGACAGAATGGGAGCAGTTCTTC.

The chain is built from TRBV27 and TRBJ2-1; 9 nucleotides line up with TRBD2. Germline values: CDR1 MNHEY, CDR2 SMNVEV (reference sequence). This CDR3 has 15 residues. The V gene end was trimmed by 5 bases and the J gene end by 6 bases; junction bases not matched to a gene: 8. The CDR3 nucleotides are TGTGCCAGCAGTCGACCGGGACTAGCTTCCAATGAGCAGTTCTTC. This encodes CASSRPGLASNEQFF.

V and J are TRBV9 and TRBJ2-7; possibly TRBD2 for D (6 bases). Trimming pared 0 bases from V and 2 bases from J, leaving 12 bases between. The CDR3 covers 15 residues. CDR1 is SGDLS and CDR2 is YYNGEE in the germline V gene. Here the CDR3 reads CASSVEPAGTYEQYF. In DNA, the CDR3 is TGTGCCAGCAGCGTAGAGCCAGCGGGCACCTACGAGCAGTACTTC.

The chain combines TRBV27 with TRBJ1-4; D gene unclear. Germline loops: CDR1 MNHEY, CDR2 SMNVEV (reference sequence). The CDR3 consists of 15 residues. V was pared by 5 bases and J by 0 bases, with 10 bases between. CDR3 protein: CASSTGLSTNEKLFF. CDR3 in DNA: TGTGCCAGCAGTACCGGACTTTCAACTAATGAAAAACTGTTTTTT.

The chain is built from TRBV29-1 and TRBJ1-1; D gene ambiguous. This CDR3 is built from 10 residues. Per germline, CDR1 SQVTM and CDR2 ANQGSEA. V lost 6 bases to trimming and J lost 10 bases, with 12 bases between them. The CDR3 reads CSVQAESAFF. The CDR3 nucleotides read TGCAGCGTCCAAGCCGAGTCAGCTTTCTTT.

This rearrangement joins TRBV2 to TRBJ2-1, with 10 bases that match TRBD2. The CDR3 sequence is 17 residues long. The V gene's germline CDR1 is SNHLY and CDR2 FYNNEI. The J segment lost 8 bases and the V segment lost 2 bases, leaving 12 bases of the junction unmatched. The CDR3 is CASSESGLAGVGDEQFF. The DNA of the CDR3 is TGTGCCAGCAGTGAAAGTGGTCTAGCGGGAGTTGGAGATGAGCAGTTCTTC.

This clone showed up just a few times. The chain combines TRBV13 with TRBJ1-2; 10 bases are a match to TRBD1. Germline loops: CDR1 PRHDT, CDR2 FYEKMQ (reference sequence). The length of the CDR3 is 17 residues. V trimming: 1 base; J trimming: 7 bases; junction bases outside the gene matches: 12. Written as DNA, the CDR3 is TGTGCCAGCAGCTTAGACGGATCGGACAGGGGGGTGAGTGGCTACACCTTC. Its translation is CASSLDGSDRGVSGYTF.

This clone was found a few times. The genes are TRBV28 and TRBJ1-2; TRBD1 agrees at 8 bases. This CDR3 has 15 amino acids. CDR1 and CDR2 (germline): MDHEN, SYDVKM. V gave up 6 bases and J gave up 1 base; unmatched junction bases: 7. CDR3 coding DNA: TGTGCCAGCAGCCCCCCTACAGGGGGTAACTATGGCTACACCTTC. It specifies CASSPPTGGNYGYTF.

The rearrangement uses TRBV6-5 and TRBJ1-1, with 7 nucleotides matching TRBD1. Germline V lookup: CDR1 MNHEY, CDR2 SVGAGI. The V and J ends lost 0 bases and 5 bases, in that order; junction bases with no gene match: 9. The CDR3 totals 16 residues. The CDR3 nucleotides read TGTGCCAGCAGTTACTCCTTGTCAGGCAGGGGGACTGAAGCTTTCTTT. This translates into CASSYSLSGRGTEAFF.

This clone was counted a few times. V is TRBV7-8 and J is TRBJ2-1, with TRBD2 identical over 10 bases. Losses at the gene ends were 4 bases for V and 9 bases for J; bases not matched to a gene: 6. This CDR3 is 14 amino acids long. Germline loops: CDR1 SGHVS, CDR2 FQNEAQ. The CDR3 DNA is TGTGCCAGCAGCTCTCTAGCGGGAGTGGGTGAGCAGTTCTTC. Translation: CASSSLAGVGEQFF.

The DNA for the CDR3 is TGCAGCGTCCTCTCCCCAGACAGGGAGCGTGGCTACACCTTC. It codes for CSVLSPDRERGYTF. The chain is built from TRBV29-1 and TRBJ1-2, with TRBD1 identical over 7 bases. V trimming: 6 bases; J trimming: 7 bases; junction bases outside the gene matches: 14. The CDR3 covers 14 residues. Germline CDR1 is SQVTM and CDR2 is ANQGSEA.

This rearrangement joins TRBV4-3 to TRBJ2-3; 8 bases align to TRBD2. CDR1 and CDR2 from the germline V gene are LGHNA and YSLEER. This CDR3 is 14 amino acids long. J gave up 6 bases and V 4 bases, and 6 bases lay outside the gene matches. The CDR3 here is CASSLSGSGDTQYF. CDR3 in DNA: TGCGCCAGCAGCCTAAGCGGGAGTGGGGATACGCAGTATTTT.

The V call is TRBV27, the J call TRBJ1-1; tentative D call: TRBD1 (5 bases). The V gene lost 2 bases and the J gene lost 1 base, with 8 bases spanning the gap. Germline-derived CDR1 and CDR2 are MNHEY and SMNVEV (reference sequence). This CDR3 spans 14 amino acids. CDR3 residues: CASSLRQGNTEAFF. The CDR3, as DNA: TGTGCCAGCAGTTTACGGCAGGGGAACACTGAAGCTTTCTTT.

V is TRBV19 and J is TRBJ2-7, with 7 bases matching TRBD1. This CDR3 contains 14 residues. In germline, CDR1 is LNHDA, CDR2 SQIVND (reference sequence). V dropped 3 bases and J dropped 0; count of bases not matched to a gene: 2. The CDR3 region is CASSMWTGSYEQYF. CDR3 in DNA: TGTGCCAGTAGTATGTGGACAGGCTCCTACGAGCAGTACTTC.

This clone has just a few counts. This rearrangement joins TRBV10-1 to TRBJ2-7; 10 nucleotides agree with TRBD1. The length of the CDR3 is 15 residues. The J segment lost 0 bases and the V segment lost 5 bases, leaving 4 bases of the junction unmatched. Germline V gene data show CDR1 as WNHNN and CDR2 as SYGVQD (reference sequence). CDR3 amino acids: CASSLGQGSSYEQYF. The CDR3 DNA sequence: TGCGCCAGCAGTTTGGGACAGGGGAGCTCCTACGAGCAGTACTTC.

About this clone: Other nucleotide sequences in the sample specify the same CDR3. The chain links TRBV7-2 to TRBJ2-1; D is possibly TRBD2 (6 bases). The ends were cut back, 1 base at V and 4 bases at J, with 14 bases in the middle. CDR1 and CDR2 from the germline V gene are SGHTA and FQGNSA. CDR3 length equals 16 residues. The CDR3, as DNA: TGTGCCAGCAGCTTAGACCGGGACTTGAGTTACAATGAGCAGTTCTTC. Its protein is CASSLDRDLSYNEQFF.